This T cell receptor beta chain is drawn from a study of cytomegalovirus exposure and HLA in healthy donors. General observations from the study: A later analysis linked a missense variant in DCLRE1C to the trimming of TCR beta V and J genes. In a later analysis, common viral pathogens appeared linked to several of the most significant clusters. Based on reports, TCR beta sequences accurately predicted HLA-A and HLA-B alleles for most subjects. Associated with cytomegalovirus, according to the listing, were 150 to 200 TCR beta chains.

This clone was found a few times. The target antigen is unknown. This PCR relied on a set of 60 Vbeta primers and 13 Jbeta primers. Libraries were prepared by immunoSEQ multiplex PCR; TCRdb keeps only in-frame clonotypes and omits some of them. Of around 130,000 clones in the sample, around 9% were seen once. The specimen sequenced was PBMCs. The clonotype originates from a man in his forties in good health and CMV-seronegative.

The CDR3 nucleotides read TGTGCCAGCAGCTTCGGACAGGAGAGCTCCTATAATTCACCCCTCCACTTT. Translation gives CASSFGQESSYNSPLHF. The J gene is TRBJ1-6, the V gene TRBV11-3, with 7 bases fitting TRBD1. This CDR3 contains 17 residues. Germline V gene sequence: CDR1 SGHNT, CDR2 YENEEA. The J segment lost 0 bases and the V segment lost 3 bases, leaving 5 bases of the junction unmatched.